This T cell receptor beta chain was profiled in a study of cytomegalovirus exposure and HLA in healthy donors. V gave up 1 base and J gave up 5 bases, with 6 bases separating them. The CDR3 contains 13 residues. Germline V gene sequence: CDR1 SGHDT, CDR2 YYEEEE. The PCR employed 60 Vbeta primers together with 13 Jbeta primers. TCRdb keeps only in-frame clones here, not all; method: immunoSEQ multiplex PCR. The data contain roughly 150,000 clones, 76% of them singletons. The TCR was taken from a male donor in good health and CMV-seronegative. Input material: PBMCs. The chain has TRBV5-6 and TRBJ2-2; no clear D. The CDR3 sequence is CASSLSPTGELFF. CDR3 nucleotide sequence: TGTGCCAGCAGCTTGTCTCCGACCGGGGAGCTGTTTTTT.